This passage covers 5 T cell receptor beta chains from one sample sequenced in a study of T cells in Graves' hyperthyroidism and ophthalmopathy. Researchers took RNA transcripts and amplified the TCR beta CDR3 regions from them. First-round RT-PCR targeting the TCR CDR3 was performed with the HTBI primer set. One entry per CDR3 protein results from TCRdb running MiXCR on the multiplex PCR reads. Altogether about 350,000 distinct CDR3 sequences are present, more than 11% being singletons, with the ten largest covering approximately 23%. Sequenced sample: blood. These receptors all stem from a woman under 40 with Graves' hyperthyroidism.

The CDR3 DNA reads as TGCAGTGCTAGAAGCCCAGCGGGAGGGCCGGGACCAAATGAGCAGTTCTTC. Its protein is CSARSPAGGPGPNEQFF. The chain employs TRBV20-1 and TRBJ2-1; 10 nucleotides agree with TRBD2. J gave up 7 bases and V 2 bases, and 14 bases lay outside the gene matches. CDR1 and CDR2 from the germline V gene are DFQATT and SNEGSKA (reference sequence). The CDR3 length is 17 residues.

The chain employs TRBV9 and TRBJ2-1, with 11 nucleotides matching TRBD2. Germline CDR1 SGDLS, CDR2 YYNGEE. The CDR3 totals 18 residues. After removal of 0 bases from V and 6 bases from J, the junction contained 11 bases not matched to a gene. The CDR3 DNA follows: TGTGCCAGCAGCGTAGACGGGCTAGCGGGAGGTTCCGCCAATGAGCAGTTCTTC. This encodes CASSVDGLAGGSANEQFF.

This clonotype has at least ten counts. This chain joins TRBV2 and TRBJ1-1; D not certain. V lost 3 bases and J 4 bases, leaving 15 bases between the germline ends. This CDR3 is 15 amino acids long. Per germline, CDR1 SNHLY and CDR2 FYNNEI. CDR3 sequence reads: CASSEGPGPGTEAFF. The CDR3, as DNA: TGTGCCAGCAGTGAGGGCCCTGGGCCGGGCACTGAAGCTTTCTTT.

The chain links TRBV7-9 to TRBJ1-2; D uncertain. This CDR3 is built from 13 residues. CDR1 and CDR2 from the germline V gene are SEHNR and FQNEAQ (reference sequence). Trimming shortened V by 5 bases and J by 5 bases, and 12 bases separated the two germline ends. The CDR3 reads CASSPEAVYGYTF. CDR3 DNA sequence: TGTGCCAGCAGCCCAGAGGCGGTTTATGGCTACACCTTC.

This clonotype was counted ten times or more. The J gene is TRBJ2-1, the V gene TRBV7-8; the match to TRBD2 covers 10 bases. The CDR3 consists of 15 residues. Germline CDR1 reads SGHVS; CDR2 reads FQNEAQ. V lost 7 bases and J lost 5; bases outside the gene matches: 8. The CDR3, as DNA: TGTGCCAGCACAAGACGTGGACTAGCGGACAATGAGCAGTTCTTC. Translating it yields CASTRRGLADNEQFF.